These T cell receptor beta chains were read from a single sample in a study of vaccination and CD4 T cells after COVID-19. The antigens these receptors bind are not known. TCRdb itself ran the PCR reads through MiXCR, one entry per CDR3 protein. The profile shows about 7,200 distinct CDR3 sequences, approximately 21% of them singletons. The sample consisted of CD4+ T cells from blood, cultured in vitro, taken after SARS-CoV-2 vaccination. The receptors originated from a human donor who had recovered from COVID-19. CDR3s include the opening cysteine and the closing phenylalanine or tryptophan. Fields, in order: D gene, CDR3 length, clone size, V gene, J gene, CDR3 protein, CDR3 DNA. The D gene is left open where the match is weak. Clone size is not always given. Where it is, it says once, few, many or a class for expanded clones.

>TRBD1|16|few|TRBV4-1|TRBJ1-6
CASHLTHGTGSSPLHF
TGCGCCAGCCATCTCACACACGGGACAGGGAGCTCACCCCTCCACTTT
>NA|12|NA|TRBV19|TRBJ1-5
CASTDRDQPQHF
TGTGCCAGTACCGACCGGGATCAGCCCCAGCATTTT
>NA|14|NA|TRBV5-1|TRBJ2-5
CASSGPGIQETQYF
TGCGCCAGCAGCGGCCCGGGTATACAAGAGACCCAGTACTTC
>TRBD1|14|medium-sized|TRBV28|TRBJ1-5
CASRPGQSNQPQHF
TGTGCCAGCAGACCGGGACAGAGCAATCAGCCCCAGCATTTT
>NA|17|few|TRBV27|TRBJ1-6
CASTLGGLRSYNSPLHF
TGTGCCAGCACCCTAGGGGGGCTGAGGTCCTATAATTCACCCCTCCACTTT
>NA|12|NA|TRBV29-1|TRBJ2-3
CSVEDRGDTQYF
TGCAGCGTTGAAGATCGCGGGGATACGCAGTATTTT
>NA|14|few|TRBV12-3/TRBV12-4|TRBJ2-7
CASSLEGASYEQYF
TGTGCCAGCAGTTTGGAGGGGGCGTCCTACGAGCAGTACTTC
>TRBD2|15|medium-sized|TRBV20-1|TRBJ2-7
CSARPRGGGWYEQYF
TGCAGTGCTAGACCCCGGGGGGGAGGGTGGTACGAGCAGTACTTC
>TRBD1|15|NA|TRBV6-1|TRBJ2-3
CASSVTGGSTDTQYF
TGTGCCAGCAGTGTAACAGGGGGCAGCACAGATACGCAGTATTTT
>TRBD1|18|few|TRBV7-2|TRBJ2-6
CASSPWGRGTSGANVLTF
TGTGCCAGCAGCCCCTGGGGCAGGGGGACCTCTGGGGCCAACGTCCTGACTTTC
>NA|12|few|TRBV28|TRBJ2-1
CASSPYYDEQFF
TGTGCCAGCAGTCCTTACTACGATGAGCAGTTCTTC
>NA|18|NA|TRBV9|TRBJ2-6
CASSVTDSGTGGANVLTF
TGTGCCAGCAGCGTCACCGATAGCGGGACAGGTGGGGCCAACGTCCTGACTTTC
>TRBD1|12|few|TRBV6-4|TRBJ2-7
CASSEQGGEQYF
TGTGCCAGCAGTGAACAGGGGGGCGAGCAGTACTTC
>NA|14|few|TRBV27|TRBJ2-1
CASSSPGHSNEQFF
TGTGCCAGCAGTTCTCCGGGACATTCAAATGAGCAGTTCTTC
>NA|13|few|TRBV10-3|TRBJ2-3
CAIASGGTDTQYF
TGTGCCATCGCAAGCGGAGGCACAGATACGCAGTATTTT
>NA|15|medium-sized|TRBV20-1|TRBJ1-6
CSAREQGRYNSPLHF
TGCAGTGCTAGGGAGCAGGGGCGGTATAATTCACCCCTCCACTTT
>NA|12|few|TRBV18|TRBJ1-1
CASSPSRYAAFF
TGTGCCAGCTCACCTAGCAGGTATGCAGCTTTCTTT
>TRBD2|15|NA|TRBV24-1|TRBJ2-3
CATSPSGSRGDTQYF
TGTGCCACCAGCCCAAGCGGGAGTCGGGGAGATACGCAGTATTTT
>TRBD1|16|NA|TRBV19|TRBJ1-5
CASSMGDRGPKQPQHF
TGTGCCAGTAGTATGGGGGACAGGGGGCCGAAACAGCCCCAGCATTTT
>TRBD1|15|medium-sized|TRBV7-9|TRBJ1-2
CASSLDGQANYGYTF
TGTGCCAGCAGCTTAGATGGACAGGCTAACTATGGCTACACCTTC
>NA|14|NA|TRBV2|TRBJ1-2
CASSEIGTNYGYTF
TGTGCCAGCAGTGAAATCGGGACAAACTATGGCTACACCTTC
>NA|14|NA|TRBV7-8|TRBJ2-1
CASSRRQVYNEQFF
TGTGCCAGCAGCAGGAGACAGGTATACAATGAGCAGTTCTTC
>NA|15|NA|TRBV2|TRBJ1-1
CASSEQGLANTEAFF
TGTGCCAGCAGTGAGCAGGGTCTGGCGAACACTGAAGCTTTCTTT
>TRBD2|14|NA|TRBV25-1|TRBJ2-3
CASSSGGSADTQYF
TGTGCCAGCAGTAGCGGGGGGTCCGCAGATACGCAGTATTTT
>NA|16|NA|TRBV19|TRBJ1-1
CASSKGTSRAITEAFF
TGTGCCAGTAGTAAGGGGACCTCCCGCGCGATCACTGAAGCTTTCTTT
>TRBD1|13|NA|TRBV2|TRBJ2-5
CASRADRGETQYF
TGTGCCAGCAGAGCGGACAGGGGAGAGACCCAGTACTTC
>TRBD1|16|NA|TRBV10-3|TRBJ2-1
CAISGAGQGSYNEQFF
TGTGCCATCAGTGGTGCGGGACAGGGCTCCTACAATGAGCAGTTCTTC
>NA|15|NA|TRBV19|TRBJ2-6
CASSPGGSGANVLTF
TGTGCCAGTAGTCCCGGTGGCTCTGGGGCCAACGTCCTGACTTTC
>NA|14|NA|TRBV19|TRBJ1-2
CASSLERGNYGYTF
TGTGCCAGTAGCCTAGAAAGGGGTAACTATGGCTACACCTTC
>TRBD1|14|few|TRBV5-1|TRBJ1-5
CASSPTGGNQPQHF
TGCGCCAGCAGCCCCACAGGGGGGAATCAGCCCCAGCATTTT
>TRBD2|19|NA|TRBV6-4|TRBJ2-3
CASSDPRRTSGRRTDTQYF
TGTGCCAGCAGTGATCCCCGGCGGACTAGCGGGAGAAGGACAGATACGCAGTATTTT
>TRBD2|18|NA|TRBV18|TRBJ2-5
CASSPRLTERGSQETQYF
TGTGCCAGCTCACCTCGACTAACAGAGCGGGGAAGCCAAGAGACCCAGTACTTC
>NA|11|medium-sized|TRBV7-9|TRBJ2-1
CASSLAGEQFF
TGTGCCAGCAGCTTAGCTGGGGAGCAGTTCTTC
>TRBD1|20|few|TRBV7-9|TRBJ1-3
CASSPPYRTGAFGDGNTIYF
TGTGCCAGCAGCCCTCCTTACCGGACAGGGGCCTTTGGGGATGGAAACACCATATATTTT
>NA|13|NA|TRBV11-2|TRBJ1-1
CASRQGGGTEAFF
TGTGCCAGCAGACAGGGAGGCGGCACTGAAGCTTTCTTT
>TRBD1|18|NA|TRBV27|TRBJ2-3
CASSPRPGGQGLTDTQYF
TGTGCCAGCAGTCCCCGGCCCGGGGGACAGGGACTCACAGATACGCAGTATTTT
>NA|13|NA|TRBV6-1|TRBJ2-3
CASRGRPTDTQYF
TGTGCCAGCAGGGGCAGGCCCACAGATACGCAGTATTTT
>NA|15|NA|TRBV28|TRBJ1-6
CASSSEPALDSPLHF
TGTGCCAGCAGCTCTGAACCGGCCCTGGATTCACCCCTCCACTTT
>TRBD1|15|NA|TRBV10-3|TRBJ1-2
CAISESTGLGYGYTF
TGTGCCATCAGTGAGTCGACAGGGCTGGGCTATGGCTACACCTTC
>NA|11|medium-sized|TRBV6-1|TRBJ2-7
CASSQAGLRYF
TGTGCCAGCTCGCAAGCCGGGCTGAGGTACTTC
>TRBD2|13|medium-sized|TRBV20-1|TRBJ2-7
CSAQGLAPYEQYF
TGCAGTGCCCAGGGACTAGCCCCCTACGAGCAGTACTTC
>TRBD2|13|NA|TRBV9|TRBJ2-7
CASNSGGPGEQYF
TGTGCCAGCAATTCGGGAGGGCCGGGGGAGCAGTACTTC
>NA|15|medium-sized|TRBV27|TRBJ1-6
CASSLSVGGNSPLHF
TGTGCCAGCAGTTTATCGGTCGGGGGGAATTCACCCCTCCACTTT
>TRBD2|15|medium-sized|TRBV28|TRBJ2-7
CASSPGTSGSYEQYF
TGTGCCAGCAGTCCGGGGACTAGCGGGAGCTACGAGCAGTACTTC
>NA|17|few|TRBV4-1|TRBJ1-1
CASSQVGLGGRGTEAFF
TGCGCCAGCAGCCAAGTGGGCCTAGGGGGTAGGGGCACTGAAGCTTTCTTT
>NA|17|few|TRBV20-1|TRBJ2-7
CSARDEGGRLVSYEQYF
TGCAGTGCTAGAGACGAAGGGGGGAGACTAGTTTCCTACGAGCAGTACTTC
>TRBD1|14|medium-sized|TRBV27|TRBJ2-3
CATGQGEGTDTQYF
TGTGCCACCGGACAGGGGGAGGGCACAGATACGCAGTATTTT
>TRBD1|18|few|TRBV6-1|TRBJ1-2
CASSELKGSTGRGYGYTF
TGTGCCAGCAGTGAATTAAAGGGTTCGACAGGGAGGGGATATGGCTACACCTTC
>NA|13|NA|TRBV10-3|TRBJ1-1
CAISASGGTEAFF
TGTGCCATCAGTGCTAGCGGGGGCACTGAAGCTTTCTTT
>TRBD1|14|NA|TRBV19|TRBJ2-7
CASGVGGSRGEQYF
TGTGCCTCCGGAGTAGGGGGCTCCCGTGGCGAGCAGTACTTC
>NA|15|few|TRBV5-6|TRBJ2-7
CASSLRGREAWEQYF
TGTGCCAGCAGCCTCCGGGGTAGGGAGGCGTGGGAGCAGTACTTC
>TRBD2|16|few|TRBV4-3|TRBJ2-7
CASSQAIAGGGYEQYF
TGCGCCAGCAGCCAAGCCATAGCGGGAGGAGGATACGAGCAGTACTTC
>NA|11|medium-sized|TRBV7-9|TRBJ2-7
CASSLGQQQYF
TGTGCCAGCAGCTTAGGACAGCAGCAGTACTTC
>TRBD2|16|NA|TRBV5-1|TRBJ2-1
CASSLTLAGGPGEQFF
TGCGCCAGCAGCCTGACGCTAGCGGGAGGGCCAGGAGAGCAGTTCTTC
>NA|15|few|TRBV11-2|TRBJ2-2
CASSFGASATGELFF
TGTGCCAGCAGCTTTGGGGCTAGCGCCACCGGGGAGCTGTTTTTT